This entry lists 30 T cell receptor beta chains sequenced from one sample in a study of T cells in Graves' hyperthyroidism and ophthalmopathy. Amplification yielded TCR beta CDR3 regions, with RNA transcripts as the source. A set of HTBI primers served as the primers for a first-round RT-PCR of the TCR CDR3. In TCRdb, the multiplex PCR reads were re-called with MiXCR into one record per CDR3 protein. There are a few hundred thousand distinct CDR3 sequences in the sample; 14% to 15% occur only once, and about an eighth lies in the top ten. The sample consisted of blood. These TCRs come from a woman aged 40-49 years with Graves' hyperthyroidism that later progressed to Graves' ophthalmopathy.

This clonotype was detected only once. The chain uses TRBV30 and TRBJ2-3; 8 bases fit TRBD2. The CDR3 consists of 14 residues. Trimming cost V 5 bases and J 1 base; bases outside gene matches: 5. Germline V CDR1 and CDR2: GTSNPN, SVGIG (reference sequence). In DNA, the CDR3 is TGTGCCTGGGAGGGACTAGGCGGCACAGATACGCAGTATTTT. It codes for CAWEGLGGTDTQYF.

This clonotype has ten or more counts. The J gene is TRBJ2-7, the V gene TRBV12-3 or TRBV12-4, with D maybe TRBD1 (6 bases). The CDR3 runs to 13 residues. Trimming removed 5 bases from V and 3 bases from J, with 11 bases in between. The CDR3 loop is CASSPGGHYEQYF. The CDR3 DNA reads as TGTGCCAGCAGTCCTGGGGGACACTACGAGCAGTACTTC.

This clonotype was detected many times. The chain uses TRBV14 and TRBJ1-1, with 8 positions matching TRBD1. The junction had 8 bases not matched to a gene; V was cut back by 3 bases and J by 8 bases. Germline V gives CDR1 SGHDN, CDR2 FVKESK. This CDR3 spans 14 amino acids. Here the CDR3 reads CASSQWTGTEEAFF. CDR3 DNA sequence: TGTGCCAGCAGCCAGTGGACAGGGACTGAAGAAGCTTTCTTT. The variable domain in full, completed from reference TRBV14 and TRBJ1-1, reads EAGVTQFPSHSVIEKGQTVTLRCDPISGHDNLYWYRRVMGKEIKFLLHFVKESKQDESGMPNNRFLAERTGGTYSTLKVQPAELEDSGVYFCASSQWTGTEEAFFGQGTRLTVV.

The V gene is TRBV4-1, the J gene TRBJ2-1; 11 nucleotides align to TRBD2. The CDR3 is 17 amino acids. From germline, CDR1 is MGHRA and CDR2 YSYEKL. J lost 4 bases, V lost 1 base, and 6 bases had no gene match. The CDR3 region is CASSQGIAGGGYNEQFF. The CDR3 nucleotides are TGCGCCAGCAGCCAAGGCATAGCGGGAGGGGGATACAATGAGCAGTTCTTC.

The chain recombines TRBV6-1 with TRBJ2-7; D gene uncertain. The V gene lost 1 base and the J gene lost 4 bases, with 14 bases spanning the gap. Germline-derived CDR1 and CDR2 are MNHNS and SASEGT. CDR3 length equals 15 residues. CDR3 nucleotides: TGTGCCAGCAGTGAAGACGGCGGCGGTAGGTACGAGCAGTACTTC. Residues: CASSEDGGGRYEQYF.

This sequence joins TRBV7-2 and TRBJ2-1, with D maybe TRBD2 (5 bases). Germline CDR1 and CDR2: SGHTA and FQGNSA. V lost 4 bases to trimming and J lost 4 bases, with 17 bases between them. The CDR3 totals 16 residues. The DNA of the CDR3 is TGTGCCAGCAGCTCCCAGCTGGACTCCCGGTACAATGAGCAGTTCTTC. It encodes CASSSQLDSRYNEQFF. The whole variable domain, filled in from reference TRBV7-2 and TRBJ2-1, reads GAGVSQSPSNKVTEKGKDVELRCDPISGHTALYWYRQSLGQGLEFLIYFQGNSAPDKSGLPSDRFSAERTGGSVSTLTIQRTQQEDSAVYLCASSSQLDSRYNEQFFGPGTRLTVL.

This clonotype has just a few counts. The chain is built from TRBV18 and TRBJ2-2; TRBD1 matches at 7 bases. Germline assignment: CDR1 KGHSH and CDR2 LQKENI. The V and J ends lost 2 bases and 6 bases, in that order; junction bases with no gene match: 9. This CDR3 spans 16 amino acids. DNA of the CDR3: TGTGCCAGCTCACCAACCAGACAGGGTGGTTCCGGGGAGCTGTTTTTT. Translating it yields CASSPTRQGGSGELFF.

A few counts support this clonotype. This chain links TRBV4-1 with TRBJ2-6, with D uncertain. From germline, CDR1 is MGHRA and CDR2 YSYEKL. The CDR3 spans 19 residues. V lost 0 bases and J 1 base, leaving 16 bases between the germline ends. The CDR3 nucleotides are TGCGCCAGCAGCCAAGATCGACCCTCTCCTAGGTCTGGGGCCAACGTCCTGACTTTC. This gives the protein CASSQDRPSPRSGANVLTF.

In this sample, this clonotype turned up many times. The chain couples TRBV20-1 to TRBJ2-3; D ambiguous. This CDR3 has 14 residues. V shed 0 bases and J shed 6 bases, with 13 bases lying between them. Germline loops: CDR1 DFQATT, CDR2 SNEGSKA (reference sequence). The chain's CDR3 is CSARDLSQMDTQYF. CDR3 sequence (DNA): TGCAGTGCTAGAGATTTATCCCAGATGGATACGCAGTATTTT.

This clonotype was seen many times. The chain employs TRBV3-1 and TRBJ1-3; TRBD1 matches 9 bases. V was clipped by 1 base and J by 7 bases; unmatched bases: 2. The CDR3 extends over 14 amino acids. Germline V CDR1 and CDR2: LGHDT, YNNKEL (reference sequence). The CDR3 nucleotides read TGTGCCAGCAGCCAAGCCGACAGGGGGAACACCATATATTTT. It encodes CASSQADRGNTIYF. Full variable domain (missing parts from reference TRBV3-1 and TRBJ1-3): DTAVSQTPKYLVTQMGNDKSIKCEQNLGHDTMYWYKQDSKKFLKIMFSYNNKELIINETVPNRFSPKSPDKAHLNLHINSLELGDSAVYFCASSQADRGNTIYFGEGSWLTVV.

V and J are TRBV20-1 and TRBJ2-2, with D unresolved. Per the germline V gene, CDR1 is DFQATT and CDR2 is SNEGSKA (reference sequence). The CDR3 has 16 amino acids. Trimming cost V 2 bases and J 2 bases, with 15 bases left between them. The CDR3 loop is CSARPSVAYNTGELFF. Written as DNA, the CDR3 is TGCAGTGCTAGACCATCGGTTGCTTATAACACCGGGGAGCTGTTTTTT.

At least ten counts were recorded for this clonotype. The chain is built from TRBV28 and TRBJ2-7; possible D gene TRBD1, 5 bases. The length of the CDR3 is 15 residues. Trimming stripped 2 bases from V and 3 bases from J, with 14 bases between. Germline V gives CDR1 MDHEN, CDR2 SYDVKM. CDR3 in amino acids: CASSLPDNSFYEQYF. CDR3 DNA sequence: TGTGCCAGCAGTTTACCGGACAATAGCTTCTACGAGCAGTACTTC.

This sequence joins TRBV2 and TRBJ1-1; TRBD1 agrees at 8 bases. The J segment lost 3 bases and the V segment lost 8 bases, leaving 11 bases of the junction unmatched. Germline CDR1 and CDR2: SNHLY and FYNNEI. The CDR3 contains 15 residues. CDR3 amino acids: CASGYRGYEDTEAFF. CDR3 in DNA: TGTGCCAGCGGATACAGGGGGTATGAAGACACTGAAGCTTTCTTT.

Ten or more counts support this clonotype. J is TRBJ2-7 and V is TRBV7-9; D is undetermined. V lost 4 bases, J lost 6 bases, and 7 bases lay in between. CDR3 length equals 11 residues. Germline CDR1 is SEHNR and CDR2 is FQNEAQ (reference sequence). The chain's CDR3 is CASSYQVEQYF. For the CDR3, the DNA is TGTGCCAGCAGCTACCAGGTCGAGCAGTACTTC.

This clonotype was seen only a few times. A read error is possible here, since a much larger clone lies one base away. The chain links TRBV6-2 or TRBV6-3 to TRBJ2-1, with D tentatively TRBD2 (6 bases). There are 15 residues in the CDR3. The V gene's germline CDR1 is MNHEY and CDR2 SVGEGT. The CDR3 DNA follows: TGTGCCAACAGTGCGGAGGGCTATGGTTACAATGAGCAGTTCTTC. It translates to CANSAEGYGYNEQFF.

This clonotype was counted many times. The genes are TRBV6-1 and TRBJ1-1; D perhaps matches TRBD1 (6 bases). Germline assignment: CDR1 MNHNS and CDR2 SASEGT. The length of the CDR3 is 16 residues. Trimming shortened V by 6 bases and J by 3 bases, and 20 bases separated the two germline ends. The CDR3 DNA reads TGTGCCAGCAGCCCCAAGCCTGTGGGGGGGCACACTGAAGCTTTCTTT. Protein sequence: CASSPKPVGGHTEAFF.

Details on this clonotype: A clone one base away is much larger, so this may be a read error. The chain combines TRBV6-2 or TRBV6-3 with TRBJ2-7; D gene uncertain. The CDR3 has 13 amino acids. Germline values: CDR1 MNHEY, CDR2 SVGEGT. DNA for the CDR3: TGTGCCGGCAGTTACTCGAGTATGTACGAGCAGTACTTC. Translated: CAGSYSSMYEQYF.

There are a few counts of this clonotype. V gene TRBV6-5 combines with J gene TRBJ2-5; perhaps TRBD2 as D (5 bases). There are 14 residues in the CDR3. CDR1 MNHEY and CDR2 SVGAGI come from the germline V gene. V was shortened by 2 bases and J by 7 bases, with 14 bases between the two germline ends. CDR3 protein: CASSYGGRPGTQYF. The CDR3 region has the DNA TGTGCCAGCAGTTACGGCGGGCGTCCAGGGACCCAGTACTTC.

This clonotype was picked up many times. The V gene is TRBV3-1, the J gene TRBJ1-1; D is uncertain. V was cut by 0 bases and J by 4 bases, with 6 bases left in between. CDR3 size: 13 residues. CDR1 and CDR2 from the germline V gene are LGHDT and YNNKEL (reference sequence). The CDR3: CASSQDRGTEAFF. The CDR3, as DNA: TGTGCCAGCAGCCAAGATAGAGGCACTGAAGCTTTCTTT.

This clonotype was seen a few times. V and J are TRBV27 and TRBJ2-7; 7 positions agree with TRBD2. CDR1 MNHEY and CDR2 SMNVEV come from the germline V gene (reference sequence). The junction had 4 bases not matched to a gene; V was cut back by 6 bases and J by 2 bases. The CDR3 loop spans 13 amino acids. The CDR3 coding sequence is TGTGCCAGCAGAGCCAGCGGGGCCTACGAGCAGTACTTC. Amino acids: CASRASGAYEQYF.

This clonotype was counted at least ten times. CDR3 DNA sequence: TGTGCCTGGAGTGGCCCGGGTAGCAATCAGCCCCAGCATTTT. Translated: CAWSGPGSNQPQHF. The V and J genes are TRBV30 and TRBJ1-5; D ambiguous. The V gene's germline CDR1 is GTSNPN and CDR2 SVGIG (reference sequence). V lost 1 base and J 0 bases, leaving 7 bases between the germline ends. The CDR3 extends over 14 amino acids.

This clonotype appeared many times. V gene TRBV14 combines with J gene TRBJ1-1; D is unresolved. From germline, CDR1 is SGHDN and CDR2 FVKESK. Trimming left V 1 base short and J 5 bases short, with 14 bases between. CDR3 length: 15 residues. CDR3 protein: CASSQGPDWNTEAFF. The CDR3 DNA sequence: TGTGCCAGCAGCCAAGGTCCGGATTGGAATACTGAAGCTTTCTTT. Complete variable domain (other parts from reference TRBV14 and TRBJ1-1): EAGVTQFPSHSVIEKGQTVTLRCDPISGHDNLYWYRRVMGKEIKFLLHFVKESKQDESGMPNNRFLAERTGGTYSTLKVQPAELEDSGVYFCASSQGPDWNTEAFFGQGTRLTVV.

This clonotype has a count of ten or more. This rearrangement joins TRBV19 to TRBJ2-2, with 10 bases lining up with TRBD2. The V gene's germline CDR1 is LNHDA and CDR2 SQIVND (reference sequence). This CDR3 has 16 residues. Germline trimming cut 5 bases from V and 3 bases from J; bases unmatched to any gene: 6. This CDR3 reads CASSVYSGRDTGELFF. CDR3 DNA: TGTGCCAGTAGTGTCTACAGCGGGAGGGACACCGGGGAGCTGTTTTTT.

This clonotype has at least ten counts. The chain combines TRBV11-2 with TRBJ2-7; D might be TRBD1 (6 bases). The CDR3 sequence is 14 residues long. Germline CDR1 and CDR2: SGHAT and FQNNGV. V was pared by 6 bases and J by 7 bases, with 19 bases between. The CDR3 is CASRISRGTGEQYF. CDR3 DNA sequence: TGTGCCAGCAGAATAAGCAGGGGTACGGGTGAGCAGTACTTC.

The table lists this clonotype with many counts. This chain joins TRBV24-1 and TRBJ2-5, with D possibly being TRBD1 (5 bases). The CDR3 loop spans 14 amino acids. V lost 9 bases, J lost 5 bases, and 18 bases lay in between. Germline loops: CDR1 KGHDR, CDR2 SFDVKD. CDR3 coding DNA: TGTGCCACCCAGGGTGCAGGTCGGCGGGAGACCCAGTACTTC. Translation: CATQGAGRRETQYF.

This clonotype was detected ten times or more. The CDR3 is CASSPGTVRQETQYF. The CDR3 nucleotides read TGTGCCAGCAGTCCTGGGACGGTCCGACAAGAGACCCAGTACTTC. The rearrangement uses TRBV6-2 or TRBV6-3 and TRBJ2-5; possibly TRBD1 or TRBD2 for D (5 bases each). The CDR3 has 15 residues. CDR1 is MNHEY and CDR2 is SVGEGT in the germline V gene. V was cut by 5 bases and J by 2 bases, with 15 bases left in between.

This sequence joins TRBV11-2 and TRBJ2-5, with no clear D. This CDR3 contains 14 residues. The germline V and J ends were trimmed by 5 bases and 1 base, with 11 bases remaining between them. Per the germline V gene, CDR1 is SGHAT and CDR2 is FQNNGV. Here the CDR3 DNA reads TGTGCCAGCAGCCCGCTAAGGACCCAAGAGACCCAGTACTTC. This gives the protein CASSPLRTQETQYF.

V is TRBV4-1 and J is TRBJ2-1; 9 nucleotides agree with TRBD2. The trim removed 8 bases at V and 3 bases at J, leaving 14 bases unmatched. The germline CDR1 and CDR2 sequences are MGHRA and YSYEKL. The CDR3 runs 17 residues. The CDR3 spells CASPPGREREVYNEQFF. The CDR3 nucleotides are TGCGCCAGCCCCCCGGGTAGGGAGCGGGAGGTCTACAATGAGCAGTTCTTC.

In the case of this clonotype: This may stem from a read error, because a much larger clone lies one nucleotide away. The CDR3 DNA sequence: TGTGCCATCAGTGAGTCTCCAGGCAAAAAACTGTTTTTT. Translation gives CAISESPGKKLFF. The J gene is TRBJ1-4, the V gene TRBV10-3; D remains unclear. With 0 bases removed from V and 9 bases from J, the gap between germline ends came to 8 bases. Looked up from germline, CDR1 is ENHRY and CDR2 is SYGVKD. The CDR3 is 13 amino acids.

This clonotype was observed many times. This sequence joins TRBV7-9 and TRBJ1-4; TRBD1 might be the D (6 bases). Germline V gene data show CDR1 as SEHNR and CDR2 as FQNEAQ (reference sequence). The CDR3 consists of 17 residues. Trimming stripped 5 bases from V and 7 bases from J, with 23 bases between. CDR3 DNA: TGTGCCAGCAGCCACCGACAGGTCTGGGCGATGGGTGAAAAACTGTTTTTT. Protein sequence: CASSHRQVWAMGEKLFF.